This T cell receptor (beta chain) comes out of a study of patients and donors after allogeneic stem cell transplantation (dated by TCRdb to 2020 to 2021). This clonotype was counted between two and nine times. Its antigen remains unidentified. No clone much larger than this one lies a single base away; base qualities are absent. The receptor library was made with RT-PCR. Sequenced using a NextSeq 550. The public sequencing data were trimmed at Q25 with fastp and processed into clonotypes with MiXCR by TCRdb, which kept only in-frame beta chains. CDR3 protein sequences are deduplicated, and each keeps its most common genes and DNA. The table for this sample lists about a million distinct CDR3 sequences; roughly 18% of them were counted only once. The top ten hold approximately 5.9% of the sample. Reading from cysteine to phenylalanine, the CDR3 counts 15 amino acids. Only the CDR3 DNA stays, 45 bases, in frame from base 1. V lost 4 bases and J lost 4 bases; the stretch between them is 14 bases long. The germline V gene gives CDR1 as SGHDN and CDR2 as FVKESK.

The chain is encoded by TRBV14 joined to TRBJ1-5, with an unclear D gene assignment. The sample was blood, either unsorted or a sorted T cell fraction (not recorded which). The TCR was taken from a human donor who was either an allogeneic HSCT recipient or a stem cell or donor lymphocyte infusion donor (not recorded which). It is not recorded whose cells these are; they may come from a transplant donor. The CDR3 in this case is CASSPRGKSNQPQHF. Here is the DNA: TGTGCCAGCAGCCCCCGAGGGAAAAGTAATCAGCCCCAGCATTTT.